This is a list of T cell receptor beta chains from one sample in a study of T cells in localized non-small cell lung cancer. Sequenced by immunoSEQ multiplex PCR; TCRdb stores in-frame clones only, minus some. In the table there are thousands of clones, 30% to 35% of which are singletons. Sequenced material: lung tumor tissue, taken before any cancer treatment. The receptors derive from a male donor older than 55 with stage III lung adenocarcinoma. Both conserved end residues are part of each CDR3. Fields, in order: V gene, D gene, J gene, CDR3 protein. A D gene is named only where the DNA matches it firmly.

>TRBV12-5|NA|TRBJ2-7
CASGDGSYEQYF
>TRBV19|NA|TRBJ1-1
CASSIGVYTEAFF
>TRBV9|TRBD2|TRBJ2-5
CASSSNMGLAVQETQYF
>TRBV12-5|NA|TRBJ2-2
CASGQSNTGELFF
>TRBV11-3|NA|TRBJ2-7
CASRRAQGGHEQYF
>TRBV5-1|TRBD1|TRBJ2-2
CASSLRGRSGELFF
>TRBV9|NA|TRBJ2-1
CASSFWGPNEQFF
>TRBV27|TRBD1|TRBJ2-7
CASSFTGGATQPTGEQYF
>TRBV6-8|TRBD2|TRBJ2-1
CASSYEALSGKQFF
>TRBV5-1|TRBD1|TRBJ1-5
CASSREEGQGMGYSNQPQHF
>TRBV30|NA|TRBJ2-7
CAWSRSEYEQYF
>TRBV29-1|TRBD2|TRBJ2-1
CSAGGSSYNEQFF
>TRBV19|NA|TRBJ2-5
CASSPVGGQQETQYF
>TRBV15|NA|TRBJ1-4
CATSREGELFEKLFF
>TRBV19|NA|TRBJ1-4
CATDDGSAGEKLFF
>TRBV10-1|NA|TRBJ2-7
CASSISGEQYF
>TRBV4-1|TRBD2|TRBJ2-7
CASSPRTSGRFKEQYF
>TRBV5-1|TRBD1|TRBJ1-1
CASSPDRGWMNTEAFF
>TRBV14|TRBD2|TRBJ2-2
CASSPTWTSGWRYTGELFF
>TRBV18|NA|TRBJ1-1
CASSPFQGTGTEAFF
>TRBV11-3|NA|TRBJ2-3
CASSPWTSSTDTQYF
>TRBV27|NA|TRBJ2-7
CASSVDGRVRGEQYF
>TRBV11-3|TRBD1|TRBJ1-1
CASSLTGWSAEAFF
>TRBV1|NA|TRBJ2-5
CASSQGSGNRETQYF
>TRBV11-3|TRBD2|TRBJ2-3
CASSPAGGNTDTQYF
>TRBV18|NA|TRBJ2-7
CASSPGSYEQYF
>TRBV7-6|NA|TRBJ2-7
CASSPGPGQGFEQYF
>TRBV11-3|TRBD2|TRBJ2-1
CASSEAGLAGGQFF
>TRBV11-3|NA|TRBJ2-4
CASSSPDRTPLAKNIQYF
>TRBV6-8|TRBD1|TRBJ1-2
CASSNRGIYGYTF
>TRBV9|NA|TRBJ2-1
CASSVSPAYNEQFF